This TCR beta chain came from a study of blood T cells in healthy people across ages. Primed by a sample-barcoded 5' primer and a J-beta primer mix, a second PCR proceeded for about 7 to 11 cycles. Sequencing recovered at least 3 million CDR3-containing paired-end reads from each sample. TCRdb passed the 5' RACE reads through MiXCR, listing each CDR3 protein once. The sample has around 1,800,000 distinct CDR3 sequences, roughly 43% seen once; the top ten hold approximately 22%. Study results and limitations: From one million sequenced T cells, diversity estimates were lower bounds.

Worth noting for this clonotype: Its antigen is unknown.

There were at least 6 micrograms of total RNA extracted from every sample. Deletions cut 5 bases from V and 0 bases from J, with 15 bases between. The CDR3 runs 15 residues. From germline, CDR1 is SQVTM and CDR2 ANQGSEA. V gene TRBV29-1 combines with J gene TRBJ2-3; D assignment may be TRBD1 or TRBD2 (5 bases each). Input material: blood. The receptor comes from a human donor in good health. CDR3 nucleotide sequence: TGCAGCGTTCGGGGTTCAGGGCGAAGCACAGATACGCAGTATTTT. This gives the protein CSVRGSGRSTDTQYF.